This T cell receptor (beta chain) was identified during a study of cytomegalovirus exposure and HLA in healthy donors. With respect to this clone: Its target is unknown.

Study-level results: Differences between HLA loci emerged in a later analysis of TCR association rates, with DRB1 most and HLA-C fewest. What a later analysis showed was that several of the most significant clusters appeared linked to common viral pathogens. A later analysis reportedly found that, within productive TCRs, an Asian-associated ancestry cluster had fewer N-insertions than the mean observed across the approximately 660 donors. An analysis that was carried out later associated about 17,000 TCR beta sequences with HLA alleles at 0.05 false discovery rate.

The PCR contained 60 Vbeta and 13 Jbeta primers. Generated by immunoSEQ multiplex PCR, the TCRdb table keeps only in-frame clones and is missing some. The repertoire holds about 140,000 clones, with over 60% as singletons. The CDR3 runs to 19 residues. CDR1 and CDR2 (germline): LNHDA, SQIVND (reference sequence). With 4 bases clipped from V and 2 bases from J, the junction kept 11 bases outside the gene matches. The sequence derives from a middle-aged man in good health and CMV-seropositive. The V and J genes are TRBV19 and TRBJ1-4, with 12 bases identical to TRBD1. Source material: PBMCs. The CDR3 nucleotides read TGTGCCAGTAGTAGGACCGGGACAGGGGGCGCCTCTACTAATGAAAAACTGTTTTTT. Its translation: CASSRTGTGGASTNEKLFF.